This record looks at one TCR beta chain sequence and its context. The target antigen is unknown. Here immunoSEQ multiplex PCR was the method, and the copy in TCRdb shows in-frame clones only, minus some. The table shows under 110,000 clones, with almost 90% occurring only once. This record belongs to a study of T cell responses to AZD1222 COVID-19 vaccine. Overall study context: Combined were second doses at about 4 or about 12 weeks. Study-wide results and caveats: White British people made up most donors, females outnumbered males, and clonal diversity was possibly underestimated. With dominance at 160-218 and 743-854, vaccine-associated CD4 TCRs spanned spike. Just a handful of people given AZD1222 tested seropositive at baseline.

Germline V CDR1 and CDR2: ENHRY, SYGVKD. The CDR3 runs to 14 residues. The V segment lost 6 bases and the J segment 1 base; nucleotides outside the gene matches: 5. The TCR comes from an adult in good health. Sequencing was performed on peripheral blood, taken on day 0 of AZD1222 vaccination. V and J are TRBV10-3 and TRBJ1-1, with 7 bases identical to TRBD1. The CDR3: CAIRKGTENTEAFF. DNA for the CDR3: TGTGCCATCAGGAAAGGGACAGAGAACACTGAAGCTTTCTTT.